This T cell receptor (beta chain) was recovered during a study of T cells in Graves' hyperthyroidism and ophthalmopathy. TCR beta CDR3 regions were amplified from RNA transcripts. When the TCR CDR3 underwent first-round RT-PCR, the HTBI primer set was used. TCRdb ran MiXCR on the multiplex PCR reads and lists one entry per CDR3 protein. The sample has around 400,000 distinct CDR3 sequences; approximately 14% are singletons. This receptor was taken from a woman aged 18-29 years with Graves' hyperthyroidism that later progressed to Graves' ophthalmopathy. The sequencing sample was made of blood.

The CDR3 nucleotides are TGCAGTGCTAGATCACAGGGTGGGGGTTATAGCAATCAGCCCCAGCATTTT. Translated, it gives CSARSQGGGYSNQPQHF. The chain links TRBV20-1 to TRBJ1-5; D possibly corresponds to TRBD1 (6 bases). Germline values: CDR1 DFQATT, CDR2 SNEGSKA (reference sequence). Trimming cost V 2 bases and J 0 bases, with 17 bases left between them. The CDR3 has 17 residues.